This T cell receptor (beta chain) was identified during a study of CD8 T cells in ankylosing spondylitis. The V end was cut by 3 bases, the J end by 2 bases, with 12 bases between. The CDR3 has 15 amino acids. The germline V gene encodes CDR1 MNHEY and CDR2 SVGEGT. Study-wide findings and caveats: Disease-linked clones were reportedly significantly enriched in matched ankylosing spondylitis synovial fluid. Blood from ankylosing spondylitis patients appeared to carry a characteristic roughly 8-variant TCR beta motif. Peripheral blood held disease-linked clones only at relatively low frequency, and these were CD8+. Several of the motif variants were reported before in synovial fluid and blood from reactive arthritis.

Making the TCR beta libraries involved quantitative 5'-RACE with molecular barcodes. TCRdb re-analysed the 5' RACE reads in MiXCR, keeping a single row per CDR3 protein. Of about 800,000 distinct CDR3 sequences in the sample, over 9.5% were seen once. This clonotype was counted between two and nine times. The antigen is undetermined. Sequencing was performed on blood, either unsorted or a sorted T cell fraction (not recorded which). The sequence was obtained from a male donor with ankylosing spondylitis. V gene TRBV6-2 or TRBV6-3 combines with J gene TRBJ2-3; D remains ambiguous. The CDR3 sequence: CASSYRRRPTDTQYF. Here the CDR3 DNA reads TGTGCCAGCAGTTATCGAAGGAGACCCACAGATACGCAGTATTTT.